Listed below are T cell receptor beta chains from one sample, sequenced in a study of blood T cells in healthy people across ages. TCRdb used MiXCR to reprocess the 5' RACE reads, holding one entry per CDR3 protein. The sample includes about 2 million distinct CDR3 sequences, just under 50% of them seen just once. Sequencing was carried out using blood. Receptors originate from a woman aged 40 to 50 in good health. CDR3s include the opening cysteine and the closing phenylalanine or tryptophan. The order of the fields is CDR3 length, D gene, J gene, V gene, clone size, CDR3 DNA, CDR3 protein. The D gene is left open where the match is weak. Size tells how often a clone was seen (once, few, many) or the class of an expanded clone, and some rows leave it out.

cdr3_length: 13; d_call: NA; j_call: TRBJ1-6; v_call: TRBV28; clone_size: few; cdr3_nt: TGTGCCTCCCGCGAACGGAGGGAATCACCCCTCCACTTT; cdr3_aa: CASRERRESPLHF
cdr3_length: 15; d_call: TRBD1; j_call: TRBJ2-1; v_call: TRBV2; clone_size: few; cdr3_nt: TGTGCCAGCAGTGAACCCGGGACAGGGGGCCTTGAGCAGTTCTTC; cdr3_aa: CASSEPGTGGLEQFF
cdr3_length: 15; d_call: NA; j_call: TRBJ2-7; v_call: TRBV6-1; clone_size: once; cdr3_nt: TGTGCCAGCAGGGTCCCCCGCGGGGACCCCTACGAGCAGTACTTC; cdr3_aa: CASRVPRGDPYEQYF
cdr3_length: 13; d_call: NA; j_call: TRBJ2-5; v_call: TRBV4-2; clone_size: NA; cdr3_nt: TGTGCCAGCAGCCAAATGGGGAGAGAGACCCAGTACTTC; cdr3_aa: CASSQMGRETQYF
cdr3_length: 14; d_call: NA; j_call: TRBJ2-3; v_call: TRBV6-6; clone_size: NA; cdr3_nt: TGTGCCAGCACCTCCGCTTTGGGCACAGATACGCAGTATTTT; cdr3_aa: CASTSALGTDTQYF
cdr3_length: 11; d_call: NA; j_call: TRBJ1-6; v_call: TRBV20-1; clone_size: NA; cdr3_nt: TGCAGTGCTAAAATCAATTCACCCCTCCACTTT; cdr3_aa: CSAKINSPLHF
cdr3_length: 13; d_call: NA; j_call: TRBJ2-1; v_call: TRBV19; clone_size: NA; cdr3_nt: TGTGCCAGTAGTATAGGAACGAGGAATGAGCAGTTCTTC; cdr3_aa: CASSIGTRNEQFF
cdr3_length: 15; d_call: NA; j_call: TRBJ2-3; v_call: TRBV4-3; clone_size: NA; cdr3_nt: TGCGCCAGCGGTAGTTGGGGCGAAGGCACAGATACGCAGTATTTT; cdr3_aa: CASGSWGEGTDTQYF
cdr3_length: 18; d_call: TRBD1; j_call: TRBJ1-4; v_call: TRBV7-9; clone_size: NA; cdr3_nt: TGTGCCAGCAGCCACGGACAGGGGGCACTGGGGGGTAATGAAAAACTGTTTTTT; cdr3_aa: CASSHGQGALGGNEKLFF
cdr3_length: 18; d_call: TRBD2; j_call: TRBJ2-5; v_call: TRBV20-1; clone_size: few; cdr3_nt: TGCAGTGCTGCTACCATGCTAGCGGGGGGGCCGGGCTTAGAGACCCAGTACTTC; cdr3_aa: CSAATMLAGGPGLETQYF
cdr3_length: 16; d_call: TRBD2; j_call: TRBJ2-3; v_call: TRBV7-2; clone_size: NA; cdr3_nt: TGTGCCAGCAGCGACGACACTAGCGGGTACACAGATACGCAGTATTTT; cdr3_aa: CASSDDTSGYTDTQYF
cdr3_length: 14; d_call: NA; j_call: TRBJ1-1; v_call: TRBV5-1; clone_size: NA; cdr3_nt: TGCGCCAGCAGCTTGTACAGGGATCACACTGAAGCTTTCTTT; cdr3_aa: CASSLYRDHTEAFF
cdr3_length: 13; d_call: TRBD1; j_call: TRBJ2-5; v_call: TRBV20-1; clone_size: many; cdr3_nt: TGCAGTGCTGTCCAGGGGGCGAGGGAGACCCAGTACTTC; cdr3_aa: CSAVQGARETQYF
cdr3_length: 12; d_call: NA; j_call: TRBJ2-5; v_call: TRBV12-3/TRBV12-4; clone_size: NA; cdr3_nt: TGTGCCAGCGGCGAGATCCAAGAGACCCAGTACTTC; cdr3_aa: CASGEIQETQYF
cdr3_length: 17; d_call: TRBD2; j_call: TRBJ2-5; v_call: TRBV6-6; clone_size: NA; cdr3_nt: TGTGCCAGCAGTTACTCCGGGACTAGCGGACCCATGGAGACCCAGTACTTC; cdr3_aa: CASSYSGTSGPMETQYF
cdr3_length: 16; d_call: NA; j_call: TRBJ1-1; v_call: TRBV4-3; clone_size: NA; cdr3_nt: TGCGCCAGCAGCCAGGACCGGGGGCGCTGGGACACTGAAGCTTTCTTT; cdr3_aa: CASSQDRGRWDTEAFF
cdr3_length: 13; d_call: NA; j_call: TRBJ2-5; v_call: TRBV5-1; clone_size: NA; cdr3_nt: TGCGCCAGCAGCTTTAAAGGGTTGGAGACCCAGTACTTC; cdr3_aa: CASSFKGLETQYF